This section outlines one T cell receptor (beta chain) sequence together with its context. Its antigen is unknown. This record comes from a study of vaccination effects on CD4 cells after COVID-19. Ahead of sequencing, the ViraFEST assay grew antigen-specific CD4+ T cells using viral peptide pools. The culture ran for roughly ten days before CD4+ T cells were isolated. Two-dose vaccination with either BNT162b2 or mRNA-1273 was given to the participants. Assay: immunoSEQ multiplex PCR; the TCRdb copy retains only in-frame clones and omits some. The sample shows 65,000 to 95,000 clones, over 70% of them seen only once. This CDR3 is 11 amino acids long. Germline CDR1 is ENHRY and CDR2 is SYGVKD. The V end lost 10 bases, the J end lost 3 bases, and 10 bases lay between the germline ends.

The material was CD4+ T cells from PBMCs cultured with HCoV-OC43 spike peptides, obtained after COVID-19 vaccination. The subset here: HCoV-OC43 spike overlapping peptide pool stimulation. The TCR comes from a human donor who received a COVID-19 vaccine. The chain recombines TRBV10-3 with TRBJ2-7; D is ambiguous. The CDR3 loop reads CATRVDYEQYV. The DNA for the CDR3 is TGTGCCACCCGTGTTGACTACGAGCAGTACGTC.